This TCR beta chain was sequenced for a study of blood T cell repertoires in COVID-19. As for the study in general: T cells, B-cell-depleted T cells, or PBMCs provided the cDNA or gDNA that served as material.

Per the authors' pipeline: Estimates of nucleated cell counts were drawn from the amplification of reference gene primers. The repertoire was sequenced with immunoSEQ multiplex PCR; TCRdb's copy has only in-frame clones and lacks some. V and J calls and clone size come straight from that table; D and trimming were deduced from the DNA. The profile shows roughly 260,000 clones, about 88% of them singletons. With 5 bases clipped from V and 4 bases from J, the junction kept 6 bases outside the gene matches. Germline V gene lookup returns CDR1 SGHTA and CDR2 FQGNSA. This CDR3 is 15 amino acids long. This rearrangement joins TRBV7-2 to TRBJ1-3, with TRBD1 matching 9 bases. The sequencing sample was made of peripheral blood. The receptor's source is a man aged 55-75 years who had recovered from COVID-19. The DNA of the CDR3 is TGTGCCAGCAGCGCCACAGGGGGCGCGGGAAACACCATATATTTT. It yields the protein CASSATGGAGNTIYF. Looking up the rest from reference TRBV7-2 and TRBJ1-3 gives the full variable domain: GAGVSQSPSNKVTEKGKDVELRCDPISGHTALYWYRQSLGQGLEFLIYFQGNSAPDKSGLPSDRFSAERTGGSVSTLTIQRTQQEDSAVYLCASSATGGAGNTIYFGEGSWLTVV.